A selection of T cell receptor beta chains follows, all from one sample in a study of cytomegalovirus exposure and HLA in healthy donors. Using immunoSEQ multiplex PCR, the repertoire was profiled, and TCRdb retains in-frame clones only, with some absent. The data contain under 200,000 clones, more than 70% of them singletons. Sequencing used PBMCs. Source of these receptors: a male donor in good health and CMV-seropositive. CDR3s include the opening cysteine and the closing phenylalanine or tryptophan. A D gene is named only where the DNA matches it firmly. Expanded clones are given a class, and other clones once, few, many or no size at all.

d_call j_call v_call clone_size cdr3_aa cdr3_nt
. TRBJ2-3 TRBV6-5 few CASSRLADTQYF TGTGCCAGCAGCAGACTTGCAGATACGCAGTATTTT
TRBD2 TRBJ2-1 TRBV19 . CASTGRLAGVHEQFF TGTGCCAGTACAGGACGACTAGCGGGAGTGCATGAGCAGTTCTTC
. TRBJ2-7 TRBV27 . CASPAGIPYEQYF TGTGCCAGCCCCGCGGGGATCCCCTACGAGCAGTACTTC
. TRBJ2-2 TRBV4-1 . CASSQDIIRVLNTGELFF TGCGCCAGCAGCCAAGATATTATTCGGGTTTTAAACACCGGGGAGCTGTTTTTT
TRBD2 TRBJ2-3 TRBV7-6 . CASSLTGTSGLADTQYF TGTGCCAGCAGCTTAACCGGGACTAGCGGACTCGCAGATACGCAGTATTTT
TRBD1 TRBJ2-7 TRBV6-5 . CASSGGQGSYEQYF TGTGCCAGCAGTGGTGGACAGGGCTCCTACGAGCAGTACTTC
. TRBJ2-7 TRBV2 . CASSAEYEQYF TGTGCCAGCAGTGCCGAGTACGAGCAGTACTTC
. TRBJ2-7 TRBV27 few CASSLSGAVYEQYF TGTGCCAGCAGTTTGTCAGGGGCAGTCTACGAGCAGTACTTC
TRBD1 TRBJ2-5 TRBV2 . CASSEAQGVQYF TGTGCCAGCAGTGAAGCGCAGGGGGTGCAGTACTTC
. TRBJ1-5 TRBV7-9 . CSSSSRESNQPQHF TGTTCCAGCAGCTCCAGGGAATCCAATCAGCCCCAGCATTTT
TRBD2 TRBJ2-5 TRBV5-1 . CASSLVGGGAEETQYF TGCGCCAGCAGCTTGGTGGGCGGGGGGGCAGAAGAGACCCAGTACTTC
TRBD1 TRBJ1-2 TRBV19 once CASRDRVNYGYTF TGTGCCAGCAGGGACAGGGTGAACTATGGCTACACCTTC
TRBD1 TRBJ2-3 TRBV5-1 . CASSTTGMVSDTQYF TGCGCCAGCAGCACGACAGGGATGGTCTCAGATACGCAGTATTTT
. TRBJ1-2 TRBV13 once CASSFSRDNYGYTF TGTGCCAGCAGCTTCTCCAGGGATAACTATGGCTACACCTTC
. TRBJ1-4 TRBV6-1 once CASRGHFANEKLFF TGTGCCAGCAGGGGACACTTTGCTAATGAAAAACTGTTTTTT
TRBD1 TRBJ2-7 TRBV5-1 once CASSSSGTGIYEQYF TGCGCCAGCAGCTCGTCCGGGACAGGCATCTACGAGCAGTACTTC
. TRBJ2-1 TRBV28 . CASSQYNEQFF TGTGCCAGCAGTCAGTACAATGAGCAGTTCTTC
. TRBJ1-2 TRBV5-1 once CASSGSVTGYTF TGCGCCAGCAGTGGCAGCGTGACCGGCTACACCTTC
. TRBJ2-7 TRBV27 . CASSRGNYEQYF TGTGCCAGCAGTCGGGGAAATTACGAGCAGTACTTC
. TRBJ2-3 TRBV7-2 . CASSLGQSGAPTDTQYF TGTGCCAGCAGCTTAGGCCAAAGCGGAGCACCTACAGATACGCAGTATTTT
TRBD1 TRBJ2-3 TRBV13 . CASSSTRDREVGDTQYF TGTGCCAGCAGCAGTACCCGGGACAGGGAGGTGGGAGATACGCAGTATTTT
. TRBJ2-7 TRBV18 . CASSPAGSYEQYF TGTGCCAGCTCACCAGCCGGGAGCTACGAGCAGTACTTC
TRBD1 TRBJ1-1 TRBV7-9 . CSLTGTGVRGTEAFF TGTTCCCTAACCGGGACAGGGGTCAGAGGGACTGAAGCTTTCTTT
. TRBJ1-4 TRBV5-4 . CASSFNGREGELFF TGTGCCAGCAGCTTCAACGGGCGGGAAGGGGAACTGTTTTTT
TRBD1 TRBJ1-6 TRBV19 . CASATGGNGSPLHF TGTGCCAGTGCGACAGGGGGAAACGGTTCACCCCTCCACTTT
. TRBJ1-5 TRBV19 . CASSRRGGPNQPQHF TGTGCCAGTAGCCGGCGGGGGGGGCCCAATCAGCCCCAGCATTTT
TRBD1 TRBJ2-7 TRBV7-9 . CSSSRPGQGTAYEQYF TGTTCCAGCAGCCGTCCGGGACAGGGAACCGCCTACGAGCAGTACTTC